Listed below are T cell receptor beta chains from one sample, sequenced in a study of T cell repertoires in cytomegalovirus infection. No cognate antigen is known for these TCRs. MiXCR, applied by TCRdb to the reads, yields one record per CDR3 protein. Of 650,000 to 900,000 distinct CDR3 sequences listed, just under 30% are singletons. The sequenced sample was cultured CD8+ T cells from PBMCs, obtained from culture after CMV antigen stimulation. These receptors all stem from a human donor in good health (CMV status not recorded). Some clones in this sample may be carry-over from other donors' samples. Each CDR3 is given with its conserved first and last residue. Each record gives: CDR3 protein, CDR3 DNA, clone size, V gene, D gene, J gene. A D gene is named only where the DNA matches it firmly. Only some rows state a clone size, as once, few, many or a class for expanded clones.

cdr3_aa: CSARKEGGTISTDTQYF; cdr3_nt: TGCAGTGCTAGGAAGGAGGGGGGGACTATAAGCACAGATACGCAGTATTTT; clone_size: -; v_call: TRBV20-1; d_call: -; j_call: TRBJ2-3
cdr3_aa: CASSPSLESGNTIYF; cdr3_nt: TGTGCCAGCAGCCCCAGCTTGGAGTCTGGAAACACCATATATTTT; clone_size: -; v_call: TRBV7-2; d_call: -; j_call: TRBJ1-3
cdr3_aa: CASSYRSWGESTEAFF; cdr3_nt: TGTGCCAGCAGTTACCGAAGTTGGGGGGAGAGCACTGAAGCTTTCTTT; clone_size: -; v_call: TRBV6-1; d_call: -; j_call: TRBJ1-1
cdr3_aa: CASSEKGFSSYNSPLHF; cdr3_nt: TGTGCCAGCAGTGAGAAGGGGTTTAGCTCCTATAATTCACCCCTCCACTTT; clone_size: few; v_call: TRBV27; d_call: -; j_call: TRBJ1-6
cdr3_aa: CASSRRGGSYQETQYF; cdr3_nt: TGTGCCAGCAGCCGACGCGGGGGGTCCTACCAAGAGACCCAGTACTTC; clone_size: many; v_call: TRBV7-2; d_call: TRBD2; j_call: TRBJ2-5
cdr3_aa: CASSIDRQGFTEAFF; cdr3_nt: TGTGCCAGTAGTATCGACAGACAGGGATTCACTGAAGCTTTCTTT; clone_size: -; v_call: TRBV19; d_call: TRBD1; j_call: TRBJ1-1
cdr3_aa: CSAPGGVTDTQYF; cdr3_nt: TGCAGTGCTCCCGGGGGAGTCACAGATACGCAGTATTTT; clone_size: -; v_call: TRBV20-1; d_call: -; j_call: TRBJ2-3
cdr3_aa: CASSSPTAGPETQYF; cdr3_nt: TGTGCCAGCAGCTCCCCAACAGCCGGCCCAGAGACCCAGTACTTC; clone_size: many; v_call: TRBV7-9; d_call: -; j_call: TRBJ2-5
cdr3_aa: CASSARQPINEKLFF; cdr3_nt: TGTGCCAGCAGTGCCAGACAGCCTATTAATGAAAAACTGTTTTTT; clone_size: -; v_call: TRBV27; d_call: -; j_call: TRBJ1-4
cdr3_aa: CASSLSSGQFNSPLHF; cdr3_nt: TGTGCCAGCAGTCTGAGCTCCGGACAGTTTAATTCACCCCTCCACTTT; clone_size: few; v_call: TRBV28; d_call: -; j_call: TRBJ1-6
cdr3_aa: CASSPRPLGANVLTF; cdr3_nt: TGTGCCAGCAGCCCTAGGCCCCTTGGGGCCAACGTCCTGACTTTC; clone_size: many; v_call: TRBV7-6; d_call: -; j_call: TRBJ2-6
cdr3_aa: CASSLARGDRRAGELFF; cdr3_nt: TGTGCCAGCAGCTTAGCGCGTGGGGACAGGAGGGCCGGGGAGCTGTTTTTT; clone_size: -; v_call: TRBV7-9; d_call: TRBD1; j_call: TRBJ2-2
cdr3_aa: CASSQDSNNSPLHF; cdr3_nt: TGTGCCAGCAGCCAGGACAGTAATAATTCACCCCTCCACTTT; clone_size: -; v_call: TRBV7-9; d_call: -; j_call: TRBJ1-6
cdr3_aa: CASSHGTVGQPQHF; cdr3_nt: TGCGCCAGCAGCCATGGAACAGTTGGGCAGCCCCAGCATTTT; clone_size: -; v_call: TRBV4-1; d_call: -; j_call: TRBJ1-5
cdr3_aa: CASSLMGALHTDTQYF; cdr3_nt: TGTGCCAGCAGCTTAATGGGCGCGCTGCACACAGATACGCAGTATTTT; clone_size: many; v_call: TRBV7-6; d_call: -; j_call: TRBJ2-3
cdr3_aa: CASSPVVGRGITDEQFF; cdr3_nt: TGTGCTAGCAGCCCCGTGGTAGGGAGAGGAATCACCGATGAGCAGTTCTTC; clone_size: -; v_call: TRBV7-7; d_call: -; j_call: TRBJ2-1
cdr3_aa: CASSQDGGTGYTEAFF; cdr3_nt: TGTGCCAGCAGCCAAGACGGGGGGACAGGGTACACTGAAGCTTTCTTT; clone_size: -; v_call: TRBV14; d_call: TRBD1; j_call: TRBJ1-1
cdr3_aa: CASSQVGQGEKLFF; cdr3_nt: TGCGCCAGCAGCCAAGTCGGGCAGGGCGAAAAACTGTTTTTT; clone_size: few; v_call: TRBV4-1; d_call: -; j_call: TRBJ1-4
cdr3_aa: CASGEGASTEAFF; cdr3_nt: TGTGCCAGCGGCGAGGGGGCGAGCACTGAAGCTTTCTTT; clone_size: -; v_call: TRBV6-6; d_call: TRBD1; j_call: TRBJ1-1
cdr3_aa: CASSPLPSGVETQYF; cdr3_nt: TGCGCCAGCAGCCCTTTACCTAGCGGGGTAGAGACCCAGTACTTC; clone_size: -; v_call: TRBV4-1; d_call: TRBD2; j_call: TRBJ2-5
cdr3_aa: CASSLGETTNKKLFF; cdr3_nt: TGTGCCAGCAGCTTGGGGGAAACAACTAATAAAAAACTGTTTTTT; clone_size: -; v_call: TRBV7-6; d_call: -; j_call: TRBJ1-4
cdr3_aa: CASSYSTGTNGELFF; cdr3_nt: TGTGCCAGCAGTTACTCGACAGGGACAAACGGGGAGCTGTTTTTT; clone_size: few; v_call: TRBV6-5; d_call: TRBD1; j_call: TRBJ2-2
cdr3_aa: CASSYDPPDTQYF; cdr3_nt: TGTGCCAGCAGTTATGACCCCCCAGATACGCAGTATTTT; clone_size: -; v_call: TRBV11-2; d_call: -; j_call: TRBJ2-3
cdr3_aa: CASSLWGEGTGELFF; cdr3_nt: TGTGCCAGCAGTTTATGGGGCGAGGGGACCGGGGAGCTGTTTTTT; clone_size: few; v_call: TRBV28; d_call: -; j_call: TRBJ2-2
cdr3_aa: CASRSPGLAGDSTDTQYF; cdr3_nt: TGTGCCAGCAGGTCGCCGGGACTAGCGGGGGATAGCACAGATACGCAGTATTTT; clone_size: few; v_call: TRBV11-1; d_call: TRBD2; j_call: TRBJ2-3
cdr3_aa: CASSLVHGTGNEKLFF; cdr3_nt: TGTGCCAGCAGCTTGGTTCACGGGACAGGGAATGAAAAACTGTTTTTT; clone_size: -; v_call: TRBV5-4; d_call: TRBD1; j_call: TRBJ1-4
cdr3_aa: CASSEQRTSYEQYF; cdr3_nt: TGCGCCAGCAGTGAACAGCGAACCTCCTACGAGCAGTACTTC; clone_size: -; v_call: TRBV10-1; d_call: -; j_call: TRBJ2-7
cdr3_aa: CASSLQSYNEQFF; cdr3_nt: TGTGCCAGCAGCTTACAGAGCTACAATGAGCAGTTCTTC; clone_size: many; v_call: TRBV12-3/TRBV12-4; d_call: -; j_call: TRBJ2-1
cdr3_aa: CASSYYGGSNGELFF; cdr3_nt: TGTGCCAGCAGTTACTATGGGGGATCGAACGGGGAGCTGTTTTTT; clone_size: few; v_call: TRBV6-6; d_call: -; j_call: TRBJ2-2
cdr3_aa: CASSYSKASGGEQFF; cdr3_nt: TGTGCCAGCAGTTACTCGAAGGCTAGCGGCGGTGAGCAGTTCTTC; clone_size: -; v_call: TRBV6-2/TRBV6-3; d_call: TRBD2; j_call: TRBJ2-1
cdr3_aa: CASSLDDMGVYGYTF; cdr3_nt: TGTGCCAGCAGTTTAGACGACATGGGGGTATATGGCTACACCTTC; clone_size: -; v_call: TRBV28; d_call: -; j_call: TRBJ1-2
cdr3_aa: CSVGDREVRGGYTF; cdr3_nt: TGCAGCGTCGGTGACAGGGAAGTTCGGGGGGGCTACACCTTC; clone_size: once; v_call: TRBV29-1; d_call: TRBD1; j_call: TRBJ1-2
cdr3_aa: CASSEYRSGGSTAITQDTQYF; cdr3_nt: TGTGCCAGCAGTGAATATCGGTCAGGGGGGTCTACCGCCATAACACAAGATACGCAGTATTTT; clone_size: few; v_call: TRBV25-1; d_call: -; j_call: TRBJ2-3
cdr3_aa: CASSQDSRGVGTGELFF; cdr3_nt: TGTGCCAGCAGCCAAGATAGCCGGGGTGTCGGCACCGGGGAGCTGTTTTTT; clone_size: -; v_call: TRBV14; d_call: -; j_call: TRBJ2-2
cdr3_aa: CASSESGLSTEAFF; cdr3_nt: TGCGCCAGCAGTGAGTCTGGACTCAGCACTGAAGCTTTCTTT; clone_size: -; v_call: TRBV10-2; d_call: -; j_call: TRBJ1-1
cdr3_aa: CASSSPAGTARREQFF; cdr3_nt: TGTGCCAGCAGCTCCCCGGCCGGGACAGCAAGGAGGGAGCAGTTCTTC; clone_size: few; v_call: TRBV7-9; d_call: TRBD1; j_call: TRBJ2-1
cdr3_aa: CASSLRDNSNQPQHF; cdr3_nt: TGTGCCAGCAGTTTGAGGGATAATAGCAATCAGCCCCAGCATTTT; clone_size: many; v_call: TRBV12-3/TRBV12-4; d_call: -; j_call: TRBJ1-5
cdr3_aa: CASSSYTGTLYGYTF; cdr3_nt: TGTGCCAGCAGTTCCTATACCGGGACGCTCTATGGCTACACCTTC; clone_size: -; v_call: TRBV27; d_call: -; j_call: TRBJ1-2
cdr3_aa: CASSRDHRDIGTEAFF; cdr3_nt: TGTGCCAGCAGCCGAGATCACAGGGACATAGGGACTGAAGCTTTCTTT; clone_size: few; v_call: TRBV7-3; d_call: -; j_call: TRBJ1-1
cdr3_aa: CASSISGETLEETQYF; cdr3_nt: TGTGCCAGTAGTATCAGCGGGGAGACCCTTGAGGAGACCCAGTACTTC; clone_size: few; v_call: TRBV19; d_call: TRBD2; j_call: TRBJ2-5
cdr3_aa: CASSEWQGANSNQPQHF; cdr3_nt: TGTGCCAGCAGTGAATGGCAGGGGGCGAATAGCAATCAGCCCCAGCATTTT; clone_size: few; v_call: TRBV6-1; d_call: TRBD1; j_call: TRBJ1-5
cdr3_aa: CASSGRTVSYNEQFF; cdr3_nt: TGTGCCAGCAGCGGGAGGACAGTTTCTTACAATGAGCAGTTCTTC; clone_size: few; v_call: TRBV7-9; d_call: -; j_call: TRBJ2-1
cdr3_aa: CASSIWGRGNQPQHF; cdr3_nt: TGTGCCAGTAGTATCTGGGGGCGCGGCAATCAGCCCCAGCATTTT; clone_size: -; v_call: TRBV19; d_call: -; j_call: TRBJ1-5
cdr3_aa: CASSQPGPRPTDTQYF; cdr3_nt: TGTGCCAGCAGCCAACCGGGACCGCGACCCACAGATACGCAGTATTTT; clone_size: few; v_call: TRBV7-9; d_call: -; j_call: TRBJ2-3
cdr3_aa: CSVDPLLADYNEQFF; cdr3_nt: TGCAGCGTTGATCCGTTACTAGCGGACTACAATGAGCAGTTCTTC; clone_size: -; v_call: TRBV29-1; d_call: TRBD2; j_call: TRBJ2-1
cdr3_aa: CATLGFGYTF; cdr3_nt: TGTGCCACCCTCGGTTTTGGCTACACCTTC; clone_size: -; v_call: TRBV6-1; d_call: -; j_call: TRBJ1-2
cdr3_aa: CASSPVRGLSNYGYTF; cdr3_nt: TGTGCCAGCAGCCCAGTCCGGGGCCTTTCTAACTATGGCTACACCTTC; clone_size: many; v_call: TRBV12-3/TRBV12-4; d_call: -; j_call: TRBJ1-2
cdr3_aa: CASSIDPGVTGELFF; cdr3_nt: TGTGCCAGTAGTATAGATCCAGGGGTCACCGGGGAGCTGTTTTTT; clone_size: -; v_call: TRBV19; d_call: -; j_call: TRBJ2-2
cdr3_aa: CASSSGIRSYNEQFF; cdr3_nt: TGTGCCAGCAGTTCCGGGATCCGCTCCTACAATGAGCAGTTCTTC; clone_size: few; v_call: TRBV27; d_call: -; j_call: TRBJ2-1
cdr3_aa: CASSLVSSYNSPLHF; cdr3_nt: TGTGCCAGCAGCTTAGTCAGTTCCTATAATTCACCCCTCCACTTT; clone_size: many; v_call: TRBV7-6; d_call: -; j_call: TRBJ1-6
cdr3_aa: CASSVSTLSYEQYF; cdr3_nt: TGTGCCAGCAGCGTGTCTACCCTCTCGTACGAGCAGTACTTC; clone_size: -; v_call: TRBV6-1; d_call: -; j_call: TRBJ2-7
cdr3_aa: CASSQAVRSPLHF; cdr3_nt: TGCGCCAGCAGCCAAGCCGTACGATCACCCCTCCACTTT; clone_size: -; v_call: TRBV4-1; d_call: -; j_call: TRBJ1-6
cdr3_aa: CSARLNRDRPNTGELFF; cdr3_nt: TGCAGTGCTAGACTCAACCGGGACAGGCCGAACACCGGGGAGCTGTTTTTT; clone_size: -; v_call: TRBV20-1; d_call: TRBD1; j_call: TRBJ2-2
cdr3_aa: CASSYLPGTGRNTEAFF; cdr3_nt: TGTGCCAGCAGCTACCTCCCCGGGACAGGGCGGAACACTGAAGCTTTCTTT; clone_size: -; v_call: TRBV7-9; d_call: TRBD1; j_call: TRBJ1-1
cdr3_aa: CASSFQPGNEQFF; cdr3_nt: TGTGCCAGCAGCTTTCAACCGGGCAATGAGCAGTTCTTC; clone_size: many; v_call: TRBV7-9; d_call: -; j_call: TRBJ2-1
cdr3_aa: CASKGVLGEAFF; cdr3_nt: TGTGCCAGCAAGGGAGTATTGGGCGAAGCTTTCTTT; clone_size: -; v_call: TRBV6-2/TRBV6-3; d_call: -; j_call: TRBJ1-1
cdr3_aa: CASSRAMDRNTEAFF; cdr3_nt: TGTGCCAGCAGCCGAGCAATGGACAGGAACACTGAAGCTTTCTTT; clone_size: few; v_call: TRBV7-9; d_call: -; j_call: TRBJ1-1
cdr3_aa: CASSYSSSTQGFF; cdr3_nt: TGTGCCAGCAGTTACTCGAGTAGTACCCAAGGGTTCTTC; clone_size: -; v_call: TRBV6-6; d_call: -; j_call: TRBJ2-1
cdr3_aa: CASSLIAGGHSDQETQYF; cdr3_nt: TGTGCCAGCAGCTTGATAGCGGGGGGGCATTCGGACCAAGAGACCCAGTACTTC; clone_size: many; v_call: TRBV7-9; d_call: TRBD2; j_call: TRBJ2-5
cdr3_aa: CASSLNRVHLDTEAFF; cdr3_nt: TGTGCCAGCAGCCTCAACAGGGTTCATTTGGACACTGAAGCTTTCTTT; clone_size: -; v_call: TRBV11-2; d_call: -; j_call: TRBJ1-1